This passage covers 18 T cell receptor beta chains from one sample sequenced in a study of long-term antiretroviral therapy in people with HIV. The libraries were made with immunoSEQ v3.0 at survey level. Profiled with immunoSEQ multiplex PCR; TCRdb holds only in-frame clones, not every one. The data hold 13,000 to 15,000 clones, with 75% to 85% observed a single time. Sequences were derived from unsorted PBMCs, sampled 3.2 years before starting antiretroviral therapy. Receptors originate from a middle-aged man with HIV.

The chain employs TRBV11-3 and TRBJ2-1, with 9 positions matching TRBD2. Germline V gene data show CDR1 as SGHNT and CDR2 as YENEEA. V trimming: 5 bases; J trimming: 6 bases; junction bases outside the gene matches: 8. This CDR3 is 15 amino acids long. The CDR3 DNA follows: TGTGCCAGCAGCCCAGGTGGCGGGGGGGCCAATGAGCAGTTCTTC. It codes for CASSPGGGGANEQFF. Full variable domain (remainder filled in from reference TRBV11-3 and TRBJ2-1): EAGVVQSPRYKIIEKKQPVAFWCNPISGHNTLYWYLQNLGQGPELLIRYENEEAVDDSQLPKDRFSAERLKGVDSTLKIQPAELGDSAVYLCASSPGGGGANEQFFGPGTRLTVL.

The CDR3 reads CASSLEGGYLKGYGYTF. In DNA, the CDR3 is TGTGCCAGCAGCTTAGAGGGAGGCTATCTAAAGGGGTATGGCTACACCTTC. This chain uses TRBV7-9 with TRBJ1-2; possibly TRBD1 for D (5 bases). The germline CDR1 and CDR2 sequences are SEHNR and FQNEAQ (reference sequence). Trimming removed 1 base from V and 5 bases from J, with 20 bases in between. CDR3 length: 17 amino acids.

The J gene is TRBJ1-1, the V gene TRBV4-1; possible D gene TRBD1, 5 bases. Germline loops: CDR1 MGHRA, CDR2 YSYEKL. The CDR3 contains 16 residues. Trimming took off 0 bases at V and 1 base at J, with 12 bases between the two ends. CDR3 nucleotide sequence: TGCGCCAGCAGCCAAGAGAAATGGGGGAAGAACACTGAAGCTTTCTTT. Protein: CASSQEKWGKNTEAFF.

This clone was detected a few times. The chain recombines TRBV29-1 with TRBJ2-7; D is undetermined. Germline CDR1 SQVTM, CDR2 ANQGSEA. CDR3 size: 12 residues. Deletions cut 4 bases from V and 3 bases from J, with 10 bases between. CDR3 sequence reads: CSVASTDYEQYF. The CDR3 nucleotides are TGCAGCGTTGCGTCGACGGACTACGAGCAGTACTTC.

The chain employs TRBV14 and TRBJ1-1, with no clear D. Trimming pared 1 base from V and 4 bases from J, leaving 4 bases between. The CDR3 totals 12 residues. The germline V gene encodes CDR1 SGHDN and CDR2 FVKESK. The CDR3 is CASSQGFTEAFF. DNA of the CDR3: TGTGCCAGCAGCCAAGGGTTCACTGAAGCTTTCTTT.

The rearrangement joins TRBV7-9 to TRBJ1-2; D possibly corresponds to TRBD1 (5 bases). V dropped 3 bases and J dropped 6 bases, with 11 bases sitting between them. Germline lookup yields CDR1 SEHNR and CDR2 FQNEAQ (reference sequence). This CDR3 region has 13 residues. CDR3 sequence reads: CASSLTGGDGYTF. The CDR3 DNA sequence: TGTGCCAGCAGCTTGACGGGGGGGGATGGCTACACCTTC.

Details on this clone: At one end the junction does not follow the germline gene, possibly because of a read error. The V and J genes are TRBV15 and TRBJ2-1; 9 bases agree with TRBD2. This CDR3 is built from 15 residues. From germline, CDR1 is LNHNV and CDR2 YYDKDF (reference sequence). The CDR3 protein is CATSRAGTSYDEQFF. The DNA of the CDR3 is TGTGCCACCAGCAGAGCCGGGACTAGCTACGATGAGCAGTTCTTC.

This clone rates as large. In DNA, the CDR3 is TGCGCCAGCAGCCAAGTGCTAGCGGGGGGGCTGGAAGATACGCAGTATTTT. It specifies CASSQVLAGGLEDTQYF. This chain connects TRBV4-1 to TRBJ2-3; 12 positions agree with TRBD2. The germline CDR1 and CDR2 sequences are MGHRA and YSYEKL. V shed 1 base, J shed 5 bases, and the junction held 7 bases outside the gene matches. This CDR3 region has 17 residues.

V usage is TRBV25-1 and J usage is TRBJ2-5; D is perhaps TRBD1 (7 bases). The germline CDR1 and CDR2 sequences are MGHDK and SYGVNS. The CDR3 length is 15 residues. The V gene lost 1 base and the J gene lost 2 bases, with 11 bases spanning the gap. CDR3: CASSEWGDSQETQYF. In nucleotides, the CDR3 is TGTGCCAGCAGTGAATGGGGGGACAGTCAAGAGACCCAGTACTTC.

The chain carries TRBV11-2 and TRBJ2-7; D ambiguous. The CDR3 covers 15 residues. Germline CDR1 SGHAT, CDR2 FQNNGV. The V gene lost 2 bases and the J gene lost 4 bases, with 15 bases spanning the gap. CDR3 DNA sequence: TGTGCCAGCAGCTTAACCCCCCAGGTTCAGTACGAGCAGTACTTC. It is translated as CASSLTPQVQYEQYF.

The V and J genes are TRBV5-8 and TRBJ2-3; 9 nucleotides match TRBD1. V was pared by 1 base and J by 5 bases, with 5 bases of the junction left unmatched. The CDR3 is 15 amino acids. CDR1 is SGHTS and CDR2 is YDEGEE in the germline V gene. The DNA of the CDR3 is TGTGCCAGCAGCTTGCGGACAGGGGACAAAGATACGCAGTATTTT. Protein: CASSLRTGDKDTQYF.

The V gene is TRBV4-2, the J gene TRBJ1-1; no clear D. Trimming took 4 bases from V and 6 from J, leaving 9 bases between them. Germline CDR1 LGHNA, CDR2 YNFKEQ. The CDR3 loop spans 12 amino acids. Here the CDR3 DNA reads TGTGCCAGCAGCCCCCGAGCCCCTGAAGCTTTCTTT. Protein: CASSPRAPEAFF.

This clone was picked up a small number of times. The J gene is TRBJ1-2, the V gene TRBV5-1, with TRBD1 matching 7 bases. Germline V gives CDR1 SGHRS, CDR2 YFSETQ. Trimming cost V 0 bases and J 4 bases; bases outside gene matches: 9. The CDR3 totals 16 residues. For the CDR3, the DNA is TGCGCCAGCAGCTTGGAGTCAGGGGGATTAATCTATGGCTACACCTTC. This encodes CASSLESGGLIYGYTF.

The chain has TRBV30 and TRBJ1-2; tentatively, D is TRBD1 (5 bases). V lost 2 bases to trimming and J lost 6 bases, with 10 bases between them. Germline V gene data show CDR1 as GTSNPN and CDR2 as SVGIG (reference sequence). CDR3 length equals 12 residues. The CDR3 spells CAWSLAGNGYTF. CDR3 DNA: TGTGCCTGGAGTTTGGCAGGGAATGGCTACACCTTC.

In DNA form, the CDR3 reads TGCAGCGTTAGGGGGGTAAACTCCTACGAGCAGTACTTC. Amino acid sequence: CSVRGVNSYEQYF. The chain combines TRBV29-1 with TRBJ2-7, with D perhaps given as TRBD1 or TRBD2 (6 bases each). V lost 5 bases, J lost 0 bases, and 11 bases lay in between. The CDR3 spans 13 residues. CDR1 and CDR2 (germline): SQVTM, ANQGSEA.

The chain couples TRBV5-4 to TRBJ2-7; 7 nucleotides align to TRBD2. The CDR3 consists of 13 residues. V lost 4 bases to trimming and J lost 2 bases; unmatched junction nucleotides: 3. Germline V lookup: CDR1 SGHNT, CDR2 YYREEE (reference sequence). CDR3 in amino acids: CASSTGGTYEQYF. CDR3 nucleotides: TGTGCCAGCAGCACGGGGGGAACCTACGAGCAGTACTTC. The entire variable domain, with the rest obtained from reference TRBV5-4 and TRBJ2-7, is as follows: ETGVTQSPTHLIKTRGQQVTLRCSSQSGHNTVSWYQQALGQGPQFIFQYYREEENGRGNFPPRFSGLQFPNYSSELNVNALELDDSALYLCASSTGGTYEQYFGPGTRLTVT.

The chain recombines TRBV4-2 with TRBJ2-2; 7 bases match TRBD2. The CDR3 is 17 amino acids. Germline V gives CDR1 LGHNA, CDR2 YNFKEQ. The V and J ends lost 1 base and 2 bases, in that order; junction bases with no gene match: 7. The CDR3 DNA sequence: TGTGCCAGCAGCCAAGGGAGAGCGGGGAGAAACACCGGGGAGCTGTTTTTT. Protein product: CASSQGRAGRNTGELFF.

The V gene is TRBV15, the J gene TRBJ1-6, with D perhaps matching TRBD1 (6 bases). CDR1 and CDR2 from the germline V gene are LNHNV and YYDKDF (reference sequence). The V and J ends lost 5 bases and 6 bases respectively, with 17 bases between them. The length of the CDR3 is 16 residues. CDR3 sequence: CATSSPPGGSNSPLHF. The CDR3, as DNA: TGTGCCACCAGCTCCCCTCCGGGGGGCTCTAATTCACCCCTCCACTTT.